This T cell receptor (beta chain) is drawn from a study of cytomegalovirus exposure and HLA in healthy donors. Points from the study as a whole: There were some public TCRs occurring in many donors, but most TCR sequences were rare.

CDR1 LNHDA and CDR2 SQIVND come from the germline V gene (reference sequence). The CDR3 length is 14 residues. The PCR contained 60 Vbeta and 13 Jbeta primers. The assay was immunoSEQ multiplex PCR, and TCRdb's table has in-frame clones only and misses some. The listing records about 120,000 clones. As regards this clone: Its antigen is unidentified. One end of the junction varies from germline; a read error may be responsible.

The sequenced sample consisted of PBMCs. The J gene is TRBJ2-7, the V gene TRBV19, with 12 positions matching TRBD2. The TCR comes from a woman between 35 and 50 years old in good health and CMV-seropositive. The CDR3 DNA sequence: TGTGCTAGTACAGCTAGCGGGAGGGCCCACGAGCAGTACTTC. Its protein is CASTASGRAHEQYF.